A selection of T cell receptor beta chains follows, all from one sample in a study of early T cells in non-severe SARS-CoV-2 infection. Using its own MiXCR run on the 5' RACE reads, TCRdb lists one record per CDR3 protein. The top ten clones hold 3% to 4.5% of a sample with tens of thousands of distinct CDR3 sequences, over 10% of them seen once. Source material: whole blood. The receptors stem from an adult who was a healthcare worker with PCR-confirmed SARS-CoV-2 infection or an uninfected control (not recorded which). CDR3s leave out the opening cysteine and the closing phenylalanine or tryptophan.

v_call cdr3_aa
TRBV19 ASSTRTDSYQETQY
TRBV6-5 ASSPDGNEQF
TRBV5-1 ASSLGAAGEGTQY
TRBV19 ASSIERPSGANVLT
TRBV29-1 SVEDPRNTEAF
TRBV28 ASITGTGFHNEQF
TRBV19 ASSRLGGNQPQH
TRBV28 ASSPPPGQAGEQY
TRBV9 ASSVDSLGQPQH
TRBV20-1 SALRLGTGELF
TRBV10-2 ASSGIGGNTIY
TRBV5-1 ASSSQGFKSSYNEQF
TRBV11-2 ASSLDLSGELF
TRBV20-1 SGEFRGRGTEAF
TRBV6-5 ASSRGGDHSTEAF
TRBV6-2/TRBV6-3 ASSRDRTTYEQY
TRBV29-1 SVGANSNTGELF
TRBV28 ASRSGNYGYT
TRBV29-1 SVITGTGGDEQY
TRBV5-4 ASSFSRDEQF
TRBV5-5 ASSLQGPYEQY
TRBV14 ASSVLSGRETQY
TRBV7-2 ASSHGLEGEQY
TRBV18 ASSPEGQELF
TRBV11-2 ASRLVTDTQY
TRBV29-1 RITAQNTEAF